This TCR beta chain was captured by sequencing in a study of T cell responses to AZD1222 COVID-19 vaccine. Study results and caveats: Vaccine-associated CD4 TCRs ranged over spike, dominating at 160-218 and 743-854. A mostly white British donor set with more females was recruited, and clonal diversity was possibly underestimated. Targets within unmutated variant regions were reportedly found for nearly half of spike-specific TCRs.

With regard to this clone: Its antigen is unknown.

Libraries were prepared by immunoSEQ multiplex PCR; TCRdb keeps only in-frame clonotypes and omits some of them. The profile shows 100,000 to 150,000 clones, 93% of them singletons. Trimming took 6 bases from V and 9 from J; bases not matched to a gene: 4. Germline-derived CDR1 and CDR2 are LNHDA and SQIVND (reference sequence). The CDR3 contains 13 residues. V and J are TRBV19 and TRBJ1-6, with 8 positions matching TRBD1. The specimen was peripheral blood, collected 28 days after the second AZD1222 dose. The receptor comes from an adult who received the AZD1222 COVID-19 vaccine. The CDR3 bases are TGTGCCAGTAGCTGGACAGGGAGTTCACCCCTCCACTTT. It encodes CASSWTGSSPLHF.